The present entry profiles one T cell receptor beta chain with its context. Antigen specificity is unknown. The CDR3 extends 3 residues past the end of the read, so its final part is completed from the germline J gene. CDR3 size: 15 residues. Looked up from germline, CDR1 is SEHNR and CDR2 is FQNEAQ (reference sequence). This specimen belongs to a study of T cells in women clearing cervical HPV infection. Across the study: Cases were women with histologically confirmed HPV16-related CIN3 or worse, including a couple of invasive cancers. Case blood was drawn a median approximately 150 days after lesion detection. General observations from the study: Repertoire richness, not evenness, was significantly elevated in CIN3+ cases versus controls.

Clones were read by immunoSEQ multiplex PCR, and TCRdb kept only the in-frame ones, dropping some. This sample's clone table lists tens of thousands of clones. Sequenced sample: blood buffy coat. The clonotype was recovered from a woman aged 18 to 75 with a cervical HPV16 infection that either progressed to CIN3+ or cleared (not recorded which). J is TRBJ2-4 and V is TRBV7-9; 8 bases are a match to TRBD1. CDR3 bases read: TGTGCCAGCAGCTTAGACTGGACAGGGCTCTATGGT. Protein: CASSLDWTGLYG. The CDR3 in its entirety is CASSLDWTGLYGQYF.